These T cell receptor beta chains were read from a single sample in a study of cytomegalovirus exposure and HLA in healthy donors. Data came from immunoSEQ multiplex PCR; TCRdb stores just in-frame clones and leaves some out. The sample shows about 100,000 clones, 75% of them seen only once. The sample consisted of PBMCs. The receptors shown here come from a man between 50 and 59 years old in good health and CMV-seronegative. CDR3s include the opening cysteine and the closing phenylalanine or tryptophan. Fields, in order: CDR3 DNA, CDR3 protein, V gene, J gene, D gene, clone size. D genes are given only for firm matches. The size of a clone is reported for some rows only, either as once, few or many, or as a class for expanded clones.

DNA: TGTGCCACCTCGACTAGCGGGGGCCCTGTGGAGACCCAGTACTTC
CDR3: CATSTSGGPVETQYF
V: TRBV4-2
J: TRBJ2-5
D: TRBD2
size: once

DNA: TGTGCCAGCACCCCCCGTACCAGCTCTGGAAACACCATATATTTT
CDR3: CASTPRTSSGNTIYF
V: TRBV6-1
J: TRBJ1-3
D: -
size: -

DNA: TGTGCCAGTCGGGACATTCAGGATTCACCCCTCCACTTT
CDR3: CASRDIQDSPLHF
V: TRBV6-5
J: TRBJ1-6
D: -
size: -

DNA: TGTGCCAGTAGCCCTAGCGGGAGGGCCTCCGCCGAGCAGTACTTC
CDR3: CASSPSGRASAEQYF
V: TRBV19
J: TRBJ2-7
D: TRBD2
size: -

DNA: TGTGCCAGCAGTTTAGGTGGTCAGGGGGTTCTGGCCTACGAGCAGTACTTC
CDR3: CASSLGGQGVLAYEQYF
V: TRBV28
J: TRBJ2-7
D: TRBD1
size: -

DNA: TGTGCCAGCAGCTTAGATTGCCAGGGGGCCTACGAGCAGTACTTC
CDR3: CASSLDCQGAYEQYF
V: TRBV11-3
J: TRBJ2-7
D: TRBD1
size: -

DNA: TGTGCCAGCAGCTGGGGCGGGAGGGGAGATGAGCAGTTCTTC
CDR3: CASSWGGRGDEQFF
V: TRBV7-3
J: TRBJ2-1
D: TRBD2
size: -

DNA: TGTGCCAGCAGTGAGGGGGTTGTGCAGTACTTC
CDR3: CASSEGVVQYF
V: TRBV6-5
J: TRBJ2-7
D: -
size: -

DNA: TGTGCCAGTAGTATAGCTCCGATCCAGGGTTATAGCAATCAGCCCCAGCATTTT
CDR3: CASSIAPIQGYSNQPQHF
V: TRBV19
J: TRBJ1-5
D: -
size: few

DNA: TGTGCCAGCAGCTCCCGACAGGGGGGTTCCTACAATGAGCAGTTCTTC
CDR3: CASSSRQGGSYNEQFF
V: TRBV7-2
J: TRBJ2-1
D: TRBD1
size: -

DNA: TGTGCCAGCAGCTCATCTGTGGGGCAACCCCTCCACTTT
CDR3: CASSSSVGQPLHF
V: TRBV11-2
J: TRBJ1-6
D: -
size: -

DNA: TGTGCCAGCAGTCCGGGACTGAGGTTGAACACTGAAGCTTTCTTT
CDR3: CASSPGLRLNTEAFF
V: TRBV6-5
J: TRBJ1-1
D: -
size: -

DNA: TGTGCCAGTAGTATTGAGGGACAGGGGGCCTACGAGCAGTACTTC
CDR3: CASSIEGQGAYEQYF
V: TRBV19
J: TRBJ2-7
D: TRBD1
size: -

DNA: TGTGCCAGCAGATATGGACAGGGGCCCCACGAGCAGTACTTC
CDR3: CASRYGQGPHEQYF
V: TRBV5-6
J: TRBJ2-7
D: TRBD1
size: -

DNA: TGCGCCAGCAGCTCCACCGACAGGTTCTCCTACGAGCAGTACTTC
CDR3: CASSSTDRFSYEQYF
V: TRBV10-2
J: TRBJ2-7
D: -
size: -

DNA: TGTGCCAGCAAGGGGACTCTTTATGGCTACACCTTC
CDR3: CASKGTLYGYTF
V: TRBV6-5
J: TRBJ1-2
D: -
size: -

DNA: TGTGCCAGTCTTAGCGGGAGCGGGTACAATGAGCAGTTCTTC
CDR3: CASLSGSGYNEQFF
V: TRBV2
J: TRBJ2-1
D: TRBD2
size: -

DNA: TGTGATTGTGGACAGGGGCATGAAGAGACCCAGTACTTC
CDR3: CDCGQGHEETQYF
V: TRBV7-8
J: TRBJ2-5
D: TRBD1
size: few

DNA: TGTGCCAGCAGTGAATACAGGAATAGCAATCAGCCCCAGCATTTT
CDR3: CASSEYRNSNQPQHF
V: TRBV6-1
J: TRBJ1-5
D: -
size: -

DNA: TGTGCCAGTAGTTCCTGGACAGGGGGAGGCAATCAGCCCCAGCATTTT
CDR3: CASSSWTGGGNQPQHF
V: TRBV19
J: TRBJ1-5
D: TRBD1
size: once

DNA: TGCGCCAGCAGTTTACAGGGGGTACCTGAAGCTTTCTTT
CDR3: CASSLQGVPEAFF
V: TRBV10-2
J: TRBJ1-1
D: TRBD1
size: -

DNA: TGTGCCATCAGTGGACAGTTGAGCACTGAAGCTTTCTTT
CDR3: CAISGQLSTEAFF
V: TRBV10-3
J: TRBJ1-1
D: -
size: -

DNA: TGTGCCAGCAGTGAAGAAGCGAGTGTACAGCCCCAGCATTTT
CDR3: CASSEEASVQPQHF
V: TRBV6-1
J: TRBJ1-5
D: -
size: few

DNA: TGCGCCAGCAGCTTGAAAGCGGGATTTTCCTCAGATACGCAGTATTTT
CDR3: CASSLKAGFSSDTQYF
V: TRBV5-1
J: TRBJ2-3
D: TRBD2
size: -

DNA: TGTGCCAGCTCAATCGGACAGGGAGAGACCCAGTACTTC
CDR3: CASSIGQGETQYF
V: TRBV18
J: TRBJ2-5
D: TRBD1
size: -

DNA: TGTGCCAGTAGTAGGGGGGTAACAGGGGGTGAGCAGTTCTTC
CDR3: CASSRGVTGGEQFF
V: TRBV19
J: TRBJ2-1
D: TRBD1
size: once

DNA: TGTGCCTCCCAACCCGGGACAGGATTGACCGGCGAGCAGTACTTC
CDR3: CASQPGTGLTGEQYF
V: TRBV30
J: TRBJ2-7
D: TRBD1
size: -

DNA: TGTGCCCACGGGTTCAACTATGGCTACACCTTC
CDR3: CAHGFNYGYTF
V: TRBV28
J: TRBJ1-2
D: -
size: -

DNA: TGTGCCAGCAGACGGACTAGCGGGAGCAATGAGCAGTTCTTC
CDR3: CASRRTSGSNEQFF
V: TRBV21-1
J: TRBJ2-1
D: -
size: -

DNA: TGTGCCTGGAGTACGGGACAGGTGGGGAGCACTGAAGCTTTCTTT
CDR3: CAWSTGQVGSTEAFF
V: TRBV30
J: TRBJ1-1
D: TRBD1
size: -

DNA: TGCGCCAGCAGCTTGGCAGGGGGCTCAGATACGCAGTATTTT
CDR3: CASSLAGGSDTQYF
V: TRBV5-1
J: TRBJ2-3
D: TRBD1
size: -

DNA: TGTGCCAGCAGAGTCGCGGGGGAATACAATGAGCAGTTCTTC
CDR3: CASRVAGEYNEQFF
V: TRBV6-1
J: TRBJ2-1
D: TRBD2
size: -

DNA: TGTGCCAGTAGTATAGACAGGGGGCTCACTGAAGCTTTCTTT
CDR3: CASSIDRGLTEAFF
V: TRBV19
J: TRBJ1-1
D: TRBD1
size: -

DNA: TGTGCCAGCAGTGAGTGGGAGAACTATGGCTACACCTTC
CDR3: CASSEWENYGYTF
V: TRBV2
J: TRBJ1-2
D: -
size: -

DNA: TGTGCCAGCAGCTGGGAGGGCAGGGGGCATGGCTACACCTTC
CDR3: CASSWEGRGHGYTF
V: TRBV5-6
J: TRBJ1-2
D: TRBD1
size: -

DNA: TGTGCCAGCAGCTTGGCCATAGATACGCAGTATTTT
CDR3: CASSLAIDTQYF
V: TRBV5-5
J: TRBJ2-3
D: -
size: medium-sized

DNA: TGTGCCAGCACTGCTGGGGAGTTCCCTTACGAGCAGTACTTC
CDR3: CASTAGEFPYEQYF
V: TRBV2
J: TRBJ2-7
D: -
size: -

DNA: TGTGCCTGGAGTGTTAGAAACGATCAGCCCCAGCATTTT
CDR3: CAWSVRNDQPQHF
V: TRBV30
J: TRBJ1-5
D: -
size: -

DNA: TGCGCCAGCAGCTTGGTATTTGCGGGAGGGTACGAAGAGACCCAGTACTTC
CDR3: CASSLVFAGGYEETQYF
V: TRBV5-1
J: TRBJ2-5
D: TRBD2
size: -

DNA: TGTGCCAGCAGCCCTCGGTCCTATGGCTACACCTTC
CDR3: CASSPRSYGYTF
V: TRBV28
J: TRBJ1-2
D: -
size: -

DNA: TGTGCCAGTAGTGAAGTTAGGGGATCGGTCGCTTTCTTT
CDR3: CASSEVRGSVAFF
V: TRBV19
J: TRBJ1-1
D: -
size: -

DNA: TGTGCCAGCAGCCGAGGGACAGGGGCGGATTTCGATGGCTACACCTTC
CDR3: CASSRGTGADFDGYTF
V: TRBV11-1
J: TRBJ1-2
D: TRBD1
size: -

DNA: TGCGCCAGCAGTCGACCACAGGGGTCCGGGCAGCCCCAGCATTTT
CDR3: CASSRPQGSGQPQHF
V: TRBV23-1
J: TRBJ1-5
D: TRBD1
size: -

DNA: TGTGCCACCTTGGGGGCTAGCGGGAAGAGCTCCTACGAGCAGTACTTC
CDR3: CATLGASGKSSYEQYF
V: TRBV27
J: TRBJ2-7
D: TRBD2
size: few

DNA: TGTGCCTGGAGTATAACAGGGGGCAACACTGAAGCTTTCTTT
CDR3: CAWSITGGNTEAFF
V: TRBV30
J: TRBJ1-1
D: TRBD1
size: -

DNA: TGTGCCAGCAGCTTGCAGGGGGGATCGGGTGAGCAGTTCTTC
CDR3: CASSLQGGSGEQFF
V: TRBV5-6
J: TRBJ2-1
D: -
size: -